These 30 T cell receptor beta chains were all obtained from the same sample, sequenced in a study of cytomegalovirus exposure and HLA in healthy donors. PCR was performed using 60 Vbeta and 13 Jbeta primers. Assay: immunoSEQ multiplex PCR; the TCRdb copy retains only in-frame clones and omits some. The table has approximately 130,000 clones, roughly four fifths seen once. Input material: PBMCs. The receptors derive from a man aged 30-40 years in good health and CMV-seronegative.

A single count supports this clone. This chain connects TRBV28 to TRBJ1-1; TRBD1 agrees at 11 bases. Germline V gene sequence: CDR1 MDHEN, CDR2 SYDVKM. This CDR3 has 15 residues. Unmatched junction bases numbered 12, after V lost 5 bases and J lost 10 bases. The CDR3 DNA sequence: TGTGCCAGCAGTACGCCGGGACAGGGGGGGGTAGTAGCTTTCTTT. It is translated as CASSTPGQGGVVAFF.

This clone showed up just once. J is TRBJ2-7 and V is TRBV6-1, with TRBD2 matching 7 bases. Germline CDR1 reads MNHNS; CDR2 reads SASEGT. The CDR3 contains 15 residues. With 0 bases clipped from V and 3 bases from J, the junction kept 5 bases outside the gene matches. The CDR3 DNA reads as TGTGCCAGCAGTGAAGCAGGGACGGGAGGCTACGAGCAGTACTTC. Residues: CASSEAGTGGYEQYF.

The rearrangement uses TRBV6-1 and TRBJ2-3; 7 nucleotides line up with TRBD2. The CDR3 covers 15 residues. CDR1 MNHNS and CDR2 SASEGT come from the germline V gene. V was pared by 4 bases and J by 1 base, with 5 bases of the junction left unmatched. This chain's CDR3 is CASSAGGGGTDTQYF. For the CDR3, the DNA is TGTGCCAGCAGTGCGGGGGGTGGTGGCACAGATACGCAGTATTTT.

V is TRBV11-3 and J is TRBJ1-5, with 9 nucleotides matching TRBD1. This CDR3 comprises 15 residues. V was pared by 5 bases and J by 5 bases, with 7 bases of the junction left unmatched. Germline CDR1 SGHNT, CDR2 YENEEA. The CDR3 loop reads CASSPEGTGYQPQHF. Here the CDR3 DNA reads TGTGCCAGCAGCCCCGAAGGGACAGGGTATCAGCCCCAGCATTTT.

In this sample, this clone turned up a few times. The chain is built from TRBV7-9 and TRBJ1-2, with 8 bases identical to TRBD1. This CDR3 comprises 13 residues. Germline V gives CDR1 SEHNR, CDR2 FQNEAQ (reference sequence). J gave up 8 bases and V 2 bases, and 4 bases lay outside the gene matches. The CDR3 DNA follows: TGTGCCAGCAGCTTATTCAGGGGGCAGGGCTACACCTTC. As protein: CASSLFRGQGYTF.

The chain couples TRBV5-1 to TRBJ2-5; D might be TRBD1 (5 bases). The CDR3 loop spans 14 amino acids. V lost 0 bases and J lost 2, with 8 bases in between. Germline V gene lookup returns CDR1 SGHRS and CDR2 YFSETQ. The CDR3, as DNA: TGCGCCAGCAGCTTGGAGTGGACACAAGAGACCCAGTACTTC. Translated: CASSLEWTQETQYF. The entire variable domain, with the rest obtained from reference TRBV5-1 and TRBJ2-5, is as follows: KAGVTQTPRYLIKTRGQQVTLSCSPISGHRSVSWYQQTPGQGLQFLFEYFSETQRNKGNFPGRFSGRQFSNSRSEMNVSTLELGDSALYLCASSLEWTQETQYFGPGTRLLVL.

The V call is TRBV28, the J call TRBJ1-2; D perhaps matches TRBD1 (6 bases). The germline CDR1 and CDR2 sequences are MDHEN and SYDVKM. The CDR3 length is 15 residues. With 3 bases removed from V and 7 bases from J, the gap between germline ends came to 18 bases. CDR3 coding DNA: TGTGCCAGCAGTTTCGGGACACGGTGGTCCTTTGGCTACACCTTC. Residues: CASSFGTRWSFGYTF.

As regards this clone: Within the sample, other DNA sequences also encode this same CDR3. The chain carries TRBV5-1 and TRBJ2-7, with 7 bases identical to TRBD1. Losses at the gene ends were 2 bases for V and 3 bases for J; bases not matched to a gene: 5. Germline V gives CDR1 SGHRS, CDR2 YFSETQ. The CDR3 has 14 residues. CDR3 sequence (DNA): TGCGCCAGCAGCTTAGGCCAGGGGGTCTACGAGCAGTACTTC. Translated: CASSLGQGVYEQYF.

CDR3 sequence (DNA): TGTGCCAGCAGTGAATTCATGCGCTATGAGCAGTTCTTC. Residues: CASSEFMRYEQFF. The V gene is TRBV25-1, the J gene TRBJ2-1, with D unresolved. The V gene lost 1 base and the J gene lost 8 bases, with 9 bases spanning the gap. The CDR3 is 13 residues long. Per the germline V gene, CDR1 is MGHDK and CDR2 is SYGVNS.

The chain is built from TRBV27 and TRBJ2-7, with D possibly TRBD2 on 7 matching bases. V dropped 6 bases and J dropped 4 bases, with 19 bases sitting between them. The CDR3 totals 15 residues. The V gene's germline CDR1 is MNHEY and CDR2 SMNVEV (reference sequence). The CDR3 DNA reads TGTGCCAGCAGCCGGGAGGAGGGGGTCGGATACGAGCAGTACTTC. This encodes CASSREEGVGYEQYF.

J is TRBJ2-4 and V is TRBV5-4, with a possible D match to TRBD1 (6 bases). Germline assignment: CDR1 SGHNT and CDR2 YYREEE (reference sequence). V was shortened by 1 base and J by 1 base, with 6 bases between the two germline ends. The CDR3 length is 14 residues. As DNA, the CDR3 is TGTGCCAGCAGCTTGCAGGGGGCCAAAAACATTCAGTACTTC. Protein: CASSLQGAKNIQYF. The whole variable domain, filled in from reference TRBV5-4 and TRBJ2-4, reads ETGVTQSPTHLIKTRGQQVTLRCSSQSGHNTVSWYQQALGQGPQFIFQYYREEENGRGNFPPRFSGLQFPNYSSELNVNALELDDSALYLCASSLQGAKNIQYFGAGTRLSVL.

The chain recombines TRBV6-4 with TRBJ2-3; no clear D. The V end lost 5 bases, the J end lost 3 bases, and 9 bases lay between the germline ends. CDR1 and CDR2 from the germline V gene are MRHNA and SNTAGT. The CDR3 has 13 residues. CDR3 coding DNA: TGTGCCAGCAGTCTTTCCAGGACAGATACGCAGTATTTT. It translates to CASSLSRTDTQYF.

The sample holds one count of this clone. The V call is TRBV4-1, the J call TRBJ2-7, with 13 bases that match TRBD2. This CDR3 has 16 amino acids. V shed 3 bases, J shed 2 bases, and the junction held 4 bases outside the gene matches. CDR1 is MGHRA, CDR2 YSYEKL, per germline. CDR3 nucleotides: TGCGCCAGCAGCCAGAGAGGACTAGCGGGGGCCTACGAGCAGTACTTC. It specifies CASSQRGLAGAYEQYF.

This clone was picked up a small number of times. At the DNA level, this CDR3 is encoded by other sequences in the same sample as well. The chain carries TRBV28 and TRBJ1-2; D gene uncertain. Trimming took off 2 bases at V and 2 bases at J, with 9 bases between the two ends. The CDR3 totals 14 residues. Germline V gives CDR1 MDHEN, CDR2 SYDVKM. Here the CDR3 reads CASSLRRDNYGYTF. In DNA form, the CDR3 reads TGTGCCAGCAGTTTACGGAGAGACAACTATGGCTACACCTTC.

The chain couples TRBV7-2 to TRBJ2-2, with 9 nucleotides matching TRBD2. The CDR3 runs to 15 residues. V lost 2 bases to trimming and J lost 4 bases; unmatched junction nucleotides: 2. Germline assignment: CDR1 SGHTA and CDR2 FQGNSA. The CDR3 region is CASSLQAGGTGELFF. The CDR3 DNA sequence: TGTGCCAGCAGCTTACAAGCGGGGGGCACCGGGGAGCTGTTTTTT.

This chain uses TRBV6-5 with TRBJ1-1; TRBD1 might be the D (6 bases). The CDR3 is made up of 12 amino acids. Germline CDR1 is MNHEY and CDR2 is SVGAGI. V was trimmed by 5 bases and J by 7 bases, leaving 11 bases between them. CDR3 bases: TGTGCCAGCAGTCGGGACACAAATGAAGCTTTCTTT. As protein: CASSRDTNEAFF.

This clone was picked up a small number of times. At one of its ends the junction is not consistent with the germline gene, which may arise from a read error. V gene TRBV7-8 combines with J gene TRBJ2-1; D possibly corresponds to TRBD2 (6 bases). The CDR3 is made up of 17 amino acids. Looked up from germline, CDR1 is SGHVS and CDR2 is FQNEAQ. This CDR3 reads CASSLAPGERYYNEQFF. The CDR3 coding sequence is TGTGCCAGCAGTTTAGCCCCGGGAGAGCGGTACTACAATGAGCAGTTCTTC.

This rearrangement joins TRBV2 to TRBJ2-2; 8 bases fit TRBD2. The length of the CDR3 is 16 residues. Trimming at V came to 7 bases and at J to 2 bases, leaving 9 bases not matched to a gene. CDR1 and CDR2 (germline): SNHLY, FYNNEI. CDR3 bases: TGTGCCAGCATGTCTGGCGGGAGGCGAAACACCGGGGAGCTGTTTTTT. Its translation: CASMSGGRRNTGELFF.

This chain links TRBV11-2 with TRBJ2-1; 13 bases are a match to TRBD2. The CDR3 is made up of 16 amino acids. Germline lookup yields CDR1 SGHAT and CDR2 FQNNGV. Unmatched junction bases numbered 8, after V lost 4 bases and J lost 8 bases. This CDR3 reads CASSWTSGTSGDEQFF. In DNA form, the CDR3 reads TGTGCCAGCAGCTGGACGTCCGGGACTAGCGGGGATGAGCAGTTCTTC.

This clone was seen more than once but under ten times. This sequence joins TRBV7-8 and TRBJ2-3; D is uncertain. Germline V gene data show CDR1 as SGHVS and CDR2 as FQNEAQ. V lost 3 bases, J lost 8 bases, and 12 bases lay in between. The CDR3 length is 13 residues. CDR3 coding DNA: TGTGCCAGCAGCTTGGCTGCGGAGAGTACGCAGTATTTT. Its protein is CASSLAAESTQYF.

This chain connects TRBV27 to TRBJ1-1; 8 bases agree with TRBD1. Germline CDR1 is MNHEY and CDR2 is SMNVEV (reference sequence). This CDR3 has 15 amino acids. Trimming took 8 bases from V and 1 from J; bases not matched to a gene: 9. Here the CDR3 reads CASLAPGGANTEAFF. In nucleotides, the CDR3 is TGTGCCAGCCTTGCCCCAGGGGGCGCGAACACTGAAGCTTTCTTT.

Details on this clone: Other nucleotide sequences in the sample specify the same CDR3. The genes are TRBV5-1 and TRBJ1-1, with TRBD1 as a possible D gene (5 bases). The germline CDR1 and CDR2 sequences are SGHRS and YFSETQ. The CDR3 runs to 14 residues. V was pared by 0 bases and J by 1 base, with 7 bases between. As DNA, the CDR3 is TGCGCCAGCAGCTTGGGCGGGGGGAACACTGAAGCTTTCTTT. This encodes CASSLGGGNTEAFF.

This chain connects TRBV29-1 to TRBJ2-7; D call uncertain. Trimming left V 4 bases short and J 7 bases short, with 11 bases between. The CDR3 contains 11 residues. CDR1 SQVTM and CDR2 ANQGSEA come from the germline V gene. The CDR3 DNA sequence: TGCAGCGTTGGAGATGCGAAAGAGCAGTACTTC. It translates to CSVGDAKEQYF.

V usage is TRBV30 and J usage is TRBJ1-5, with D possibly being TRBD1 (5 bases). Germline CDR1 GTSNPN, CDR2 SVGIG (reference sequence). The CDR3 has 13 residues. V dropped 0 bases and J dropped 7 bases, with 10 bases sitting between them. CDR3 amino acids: CAWSVTGDQPQHF. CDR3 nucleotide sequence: TGTGCCTGGAGTGTAACGGGGGACCAGCCCCAGCATTTT. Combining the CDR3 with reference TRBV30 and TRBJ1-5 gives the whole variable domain SQTIHQWPATLVQPVGSPLSLECTVEGTSNPNLYWYRQAAGRGLQLLFYSVGIGQISSEVPQNLSASRPQDRQFILSSKKLLLSDSGFYLCAWSVTGDQPQHFGDGTRLSIL.

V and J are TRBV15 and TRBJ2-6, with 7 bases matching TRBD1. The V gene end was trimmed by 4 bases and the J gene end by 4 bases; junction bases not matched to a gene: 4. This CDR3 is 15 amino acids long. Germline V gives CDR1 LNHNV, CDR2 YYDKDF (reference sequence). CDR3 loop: CATSKQGSGANVLTF. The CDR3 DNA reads TGTGCCACCAGCAAACAGGGGTCCGGGGCCAACGTCCTGACTTTC.

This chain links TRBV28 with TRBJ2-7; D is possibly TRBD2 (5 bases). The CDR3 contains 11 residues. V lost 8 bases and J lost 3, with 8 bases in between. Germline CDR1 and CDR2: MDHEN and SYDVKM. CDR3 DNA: TGTGCCAGCGGACGGGACTACGAGCAGTACTTC. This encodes CASGRDYEQYF.

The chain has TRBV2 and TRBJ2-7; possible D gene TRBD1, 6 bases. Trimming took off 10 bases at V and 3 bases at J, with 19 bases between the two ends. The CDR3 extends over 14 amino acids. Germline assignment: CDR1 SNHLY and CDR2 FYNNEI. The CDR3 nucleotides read TGTGCCACCACTGGGACAAGGGGCAACTACGAGCAGTACTTC. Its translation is CATTGTRGNYEQYF.

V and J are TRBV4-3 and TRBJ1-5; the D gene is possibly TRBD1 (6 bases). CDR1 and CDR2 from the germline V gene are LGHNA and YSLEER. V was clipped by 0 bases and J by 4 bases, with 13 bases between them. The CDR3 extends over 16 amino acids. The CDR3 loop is CASSQDRYRVNQPQHF. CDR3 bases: TGCGCCAGCAGCCAAGATAGGTACAGGGTTAATCAGCCCCAGCATTTT.

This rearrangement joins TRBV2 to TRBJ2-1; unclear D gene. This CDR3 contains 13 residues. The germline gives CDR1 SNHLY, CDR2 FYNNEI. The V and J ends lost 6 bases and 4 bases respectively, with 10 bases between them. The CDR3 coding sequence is TGTGCCAGCAGGGGTAGCAGATACAATGAGCAGTTCTTC. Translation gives CASRGSRYNEQFF.

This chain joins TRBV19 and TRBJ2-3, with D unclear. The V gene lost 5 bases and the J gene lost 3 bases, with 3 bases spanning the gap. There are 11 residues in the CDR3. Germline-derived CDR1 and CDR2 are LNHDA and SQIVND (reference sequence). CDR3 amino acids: CASSLTDTQYF. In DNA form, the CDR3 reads TGTGCCAGTAGTTTAACAGATACGCAGTATTTT.